This T cell receptor beta chain is drawn from a study of cytotoxic CD8 clonotypes in ibrutinib-treated CLL. Study context: Response material was collected after a median around 12 months of treatment, range 6 to 36.

General observations from the study: Rare overall, public clonotypes shrank or held steady under therapy. Circulating CD8+ T-cell counts were tracked by baseline clonality, which exceeded that of age-matched healthy donors.

This clone was counted once. Its antigen remains unknown. Assay: immunoSEQ multiplex PCR; the TCRdb copy retains only in-frame clones and omits some. The table shows about 29,000 clones, with approximately 80% occurring only once. V lost 2 bases and J lost 5, with 15 bases in between. This CDR3 spans 14 amino acids. CDR1 GTSNPN and CDR2 SVGIG come from the germline V gene (reference sequence). The sequence derives from a human donor with chronic lymphocytic leukemia. The sequences come from PBMCs, collected after 36 months of ibrutinib treatment. This sequence joins TRBV30 and TRBJ2-5; D may be TRBD2 (6 bases). The CDR3 here is CAWSPGGGEETQYF. The CDR3 bases are TGTGCCTGGAGTCCCGGGGGTGGGGAGGAGACCCAGTACTTC.